The 16 T cell receptor beta chains reported below all come from one sample, sequenced in a study of post-analysis software for immune sequencing data. Overall study findings and caveats: Patients carried roughly 5 TRBV segments more frequently than controls did, and TRBV5-6, TRBV5-1 and TRBV20-1 were among them.

The TCR beta cDNA libraries carried unique molecular identifiers. One entry per CDR3 protein results from TCRdb running MiXCR on the PCR reads. In the table there are fewer than 850,000 distinct CDR3 sequences, around 46% of which are singletons. These receptors have no known antigen. The specimen was blood. The receptors stem from a girl between 10 and 17 years old with multiple sclerosis.

The V call is TRBV6-5, the J call TRBJ2-2; D not certain. Between the trimmed V and J ends, which lost 2 bases and 3 bases, there was a span of 4 bases. The CDR3 runs 13 residues. Germline CDR1 and CDR2: MNHEY and SVGAGI. The CDR3 DNA sequence: TGTGCCAGCAGTTACAGCTACACCGGGGAGCTGTTTTTT. Its protein is CASSYSYTGELFF.

This clonotype has a handful of counts. The J gene is TRBJ2-5, the V gene TRBV29-1, with TRBD1 identical over 8 bases. This CDR3 is built from 12 residues. Germline CDR1 is SQVTM and CDR2 is ANQGSEA. After removal of 5 bases from V and 4 bases from J, the junction contained 3 bases not matched to a gene. In DNA, the CDR3 is TGCAGCGTTATAGGACAGGGAGAGACCCAGTACTTC. Translated, it gives CSVIGQGETQYF.

The rearrangement links TRBV4-2 to TRBJ1-4; D is uncertain. This CDR3 has 15 residues. V was cut by 0 bases and J by 0 bases, with 5 bases left in between. CDR1 and CDR2 from the germline V gene are LGHNA and YNFKEQ. This chain's CDR3 is CASSQEDATNEKLFF. As DNA, the CDR3 is TGTGCCAGCAGCCAAGAAGACGCAACTAATGAAAAACTGTTTTTT.

This clonotype was seen only a few times. This chain joins TRBV5-1 and TRBJ2-1, with D perhaps assigned TRBD1 or TRBD2 (5 bases each). This CDR3 has 18 residues. From germline, CDR1 is SGHRS and CDR2 YFSETQ. V was trimmed by 4 bases and J by 1 base, leaving 21 bases between them. As DNA, the CDR3 is TGCGCCAGCAGCCCCGGGATACAGGTACTATTTTCCTACAATGAGCAGTTCTTC. This encodes CASSPGIQVLFSYNEQFF.

V gene TRBV20-1 combines with J gene TRBJ1-2; 7 bases match TRBD1. With 3 bases clipped from V and 3 bases from J, the junction kept 1 base outside the gene matches. Germline V lookup: CDR1 DFQATT, CDR2 SNEGSKA (reference sequence). This CDR3 spans 12 amino acids. CDR3 residues: CSASRGDYGYTF. The CDR3, as DNA: TGCAGTGCTAGCAGGGGGGACTATGGCTACACCTTC.

This clonotype was counted ten times or more. The J gene is TRBJ2-5, the V gene TRBV29-1, with D hard to call. The germline V and J ends were trimmed by 1 base and 5 bases, with 2 bases remaining between them. Germline lookup yields CDR1 SQVTM and CDR2 ANQGSEA. There are 10 residues in the CDR3. The CDR3 here is CSVEGETQYF. The DNA of the CDR3 is TGCAGCGTTGAAGGGGAGACCCAGTACTTC.

The rearrangement links TRBV6-1 to TRBJ2-5, with D perhaps matching TRBD1 (5 bases). CDR3 length equals 14 residues. V was shortened by 7 bases and J by 1 base, with 13 bases between the two germline ends. Germline CDR1 MNHNS, CDR2 SASEGT. CDR3 residues: CASNRYRSQETQYF. DNA for the CDR3: TGTGCCAGCAATCGATACAGGTCCCAAGAGACCCAGTACTTC.

The chain is built from TRBV7-9 and TRBJ2-7; TRBD2 matches 9 bases. CDR1 and CDR2 (germline): SEHNR, FQNEAQ (reference sequence). The V and J ends lost 8 bases and 0 bases, in that order; junction bases with no gene match: 5. The CDR3 has 14 residues. The CDR3 is CASCPLAGSYEQYF. Here the CDR3 DNA reads TGTGCCAGCTGCCCACTAGCGGGCTCCTACGAGCAGTACTTC. Together with reference TRBV7-9 and TRBJ2-7, the CDR3 gives the full variable domain: DTGVSQNPRHKITKRGQNVTFRCDPISEHNRLYWYRQTLGQGPEFLTYFQNEAQLEKSRLLSDRFSAERPKGSFSTLEIQRTEQGDSAMYLCASCPLAGSYEQYFGPGTRLTVT.

This clonotype appeared once. Relative to the germline gene, one junction end is altered; a read error may explain this. This chain uses TRBV7-7 with TRBJ2-3, with TRBD2 matching 7 bases. CDR3 length: 16 residues. CDR1 is SSHAT, CDR2 FNYEAQ, per germline (reference sequence). CDR3 nucleotide sequence: TGTGCTAGCAGCTTAGAGGCGGGAGAAAGCACAGATACGCAGTATTTT. This sequence encodes CASSLEAGESTDTQYF. Complete variable domain (other parts from reference TRBV7-7 and TRBJ2-3): GAGVSQSPRYKVTKRGQDVTLRCDPISSHATLYWYQQALGQGPEFLTYFNYEAQPDKSGLPSDRFSAERPEGSISTLTIQRTEQRDSAMYRCASSLEAGESTDTQYFGPGTRLTVL.

The rearrangement links TRBV29-1 to TRBJ2-7, with 8 nucleotides matching TRBD1. Germline CDR1 reads SQVTM; CDR2 reads ANQGSEA. The V gene end was trimmed by 0 bases and the J gene end by 0 bases; junction bases not matched to a gene: 4. CDR3 length: 15 residues. CDR3 loop: CSVEDGTGNSYEQYF. Written as DNA, the CDR3 is TGCAGCGTTGAAGATGGGACAGGAAACTCCTACGAGCAGTACTTC.

This clonotype has a handful of counts. The rearrangement links TRBV12-5 to TRBJ1-1; D might be TRBD1 (6 bases). Germline values: CDR1 LGHNT, CDR2 FRNRAP. The CDR3 covers 14 residues. V gave up 2 bases and J gave up 2 bases, with 9 bases separating them. The CDR3 protein is CASGLRGGNTEAFF. DNA of the CDR3: TGTGCTAGTGGTTTGAGGGGGGGTAACACTGAAGCTTTCTTT.

This clonotype was counted a few times. This chain connects TRBV7-2 to TRBJ2-3; 11 bases map to TRBD2. The V and J ends lost 4 bases and 5 bases, in that order; junction bases with no gene match: 5. The V gene's germline CDR1 is SGHTA and CDR2 FQGNSA. This CDR3 region has 15 residues. This chain's CDR3 is CASSYIAGGLDTQYF. The DNA for the CDR3 is TGTGCCAGCAGCTACATAGCGGGAGGGCTAGATACGCAGTATTTT.

The chain combines TRBV10-3 with TRBJ2-7; a possible D gene is TRBD1 (5 bases). Germline-derived CDR1 and CDR2 are ENHRY and SYGVKD. V lost 6 bases, J lost 4 bases, and 19 bases lay in between. The CDR3 has 15 amino acids. The CDR3 DNA reads as TGTGCCATCAGCCGGGTGGGGCCTGAGTCTTACGAGCAGTACTTC. Protein product: CAISRVGPESYEQYF.

The chain carries TRBV6-5 and TRBJ2-7; D not resolved. The CDR3 totals 13 residues. CDR1 is MNHEY, CDR2 SVGAGI, per germline. Deletions cut 0 bases from V and 3 bases from J, with 6 bases between. CDR3 sequence: CASSYSNHYEQYF. The CDR3 coding sequence is TGTGCCAGCAGTTACTCGAACCACTACGAGCAGTACTTC.

V is TRBV6-6 and J is TRBJ2-7, with D possibly TRBD2 on 5 matching bases. CDR1 and CDR2 (germline): MNHNY, SVGAGI (reference sequence). This CDR3 comprises 15 residues. With 4 bases removed from V and 3 bases from J, the gap between germline ends came to 16 bases. CDR3 region: CASSSPDLGHYEQYF. The CDR3 DNA reads as TGTGCCAGCAGTTCCCCGGACTTGGGCCACTACGAGCAGTACTTC.

V and J are TRBV29-1 and TRBJ2-3; D not resolved. There are 14 residues in the CDR3. The germline V gene has CDR1 SQVTM and CDR2 ANQGSEA. Trimming removed 3 bases at V and 1 base at J, with 11 bases between. The CDR3 bases are TGCAGCGTTGACGACCGTGTAGGCACAGATACGCAGTATTTT. Translated, it gives CSVDDRVGTDTQYF.